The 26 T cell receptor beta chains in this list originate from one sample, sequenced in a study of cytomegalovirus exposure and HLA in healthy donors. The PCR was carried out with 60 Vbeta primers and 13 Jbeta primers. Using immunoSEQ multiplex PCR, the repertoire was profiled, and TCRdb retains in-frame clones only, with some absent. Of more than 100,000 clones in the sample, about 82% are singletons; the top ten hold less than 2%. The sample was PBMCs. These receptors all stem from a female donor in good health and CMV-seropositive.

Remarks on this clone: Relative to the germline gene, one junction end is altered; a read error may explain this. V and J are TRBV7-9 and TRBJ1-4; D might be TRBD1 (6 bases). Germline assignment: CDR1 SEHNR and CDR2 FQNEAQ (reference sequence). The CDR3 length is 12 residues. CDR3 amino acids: CSSSRQAEKLFF. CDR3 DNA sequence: TGTTCCAGCAGCAGACAGGCCGAAAAACTGTTTTTT.

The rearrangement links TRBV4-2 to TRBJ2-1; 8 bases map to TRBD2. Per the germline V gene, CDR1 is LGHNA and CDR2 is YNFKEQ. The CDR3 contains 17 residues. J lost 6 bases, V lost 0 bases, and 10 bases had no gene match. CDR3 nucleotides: TGTGCCAGCAGCCAAGATAGCGGGGCTAGCAGGAGCAATGAGCAGTTCTTC. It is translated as CASSQDSGASRSNEQFF.

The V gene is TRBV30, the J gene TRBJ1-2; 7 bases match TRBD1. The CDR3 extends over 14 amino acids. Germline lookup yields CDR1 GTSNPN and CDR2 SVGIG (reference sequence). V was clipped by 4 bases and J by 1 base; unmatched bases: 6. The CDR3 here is CAWNYGTVNYGYTF. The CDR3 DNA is TGTGCCTGGAACTACGGGACAGTTAACTATGGCTACACCTTC.

The CDR3 DNA follows: TGTGCCAGCAGTGAAGAATTAGGATCCTATTCCAGGCAGTACTTC. This codes for CASSEELGSYSRQYF. V and J are TRBV6-1 and TRBJ2-4; D call uncertain. Trimming pared 1 base from V and 13 bases from J, leaving 20 bases between. The CDR3 has 15 amino acids. Germline V gene data show CDR1 as MNHNS and CDR2 as SASEGT.

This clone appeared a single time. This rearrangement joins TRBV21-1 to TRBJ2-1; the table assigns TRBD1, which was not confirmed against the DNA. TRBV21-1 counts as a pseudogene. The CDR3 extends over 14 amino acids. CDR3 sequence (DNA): TGTGCCAGCACTTGGCAATTCGTGTACAATGAGCAGTTCTTC. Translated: CASTWQFVYNEQFF.

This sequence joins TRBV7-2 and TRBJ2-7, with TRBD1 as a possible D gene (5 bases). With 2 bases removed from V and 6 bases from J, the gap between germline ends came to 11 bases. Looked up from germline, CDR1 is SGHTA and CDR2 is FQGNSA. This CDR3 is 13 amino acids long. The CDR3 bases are TGTGCCAGCAGCTTAATGGGAAGGGGCGAGCAGTACTTC. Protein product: CASSLMGRGEQYF.

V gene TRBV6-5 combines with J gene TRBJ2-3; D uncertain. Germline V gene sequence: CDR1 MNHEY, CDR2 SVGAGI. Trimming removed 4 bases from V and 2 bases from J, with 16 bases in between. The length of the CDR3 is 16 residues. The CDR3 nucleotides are TGTGCCAGCAGTTCCCGACTGCCCCTTCTCACAGATACGCAGTATTTT. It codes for CASSSRLPLLTDTQYF.

CDR3 nucleotides: TGTGCCATCAGTGATAACAGGGACGAGCAGTACTTC. The encoded protein is CAISDNRDEQYF. This chain uses TRBV10-3 with TRBJ2-7, with D perhaps TRBD1 (6 bases). The CDR3 is 12 amino acids. Germline CDR1 is ENHRY and CDR2 is SYGVKD. The V and J ends lost 3 bases and 5 bases respectively, with 8 bases between them.

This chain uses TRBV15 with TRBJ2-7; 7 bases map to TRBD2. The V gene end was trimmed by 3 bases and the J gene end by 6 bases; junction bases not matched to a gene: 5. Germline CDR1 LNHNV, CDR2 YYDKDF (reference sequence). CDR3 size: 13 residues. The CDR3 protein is CATSRGRVGEQYF. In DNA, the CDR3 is TGTGCCACCAGCAGGGGGAGGGTTGGCGAGCAGTACTTC.

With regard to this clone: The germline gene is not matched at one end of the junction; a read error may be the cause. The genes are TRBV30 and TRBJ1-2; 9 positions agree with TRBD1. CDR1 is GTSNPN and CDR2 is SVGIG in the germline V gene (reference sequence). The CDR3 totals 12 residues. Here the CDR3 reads CAWSWEGQGGSF. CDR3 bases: TGTGCCTGGAGCTGGGAGGGACAGGGTGGGAGCTTC.

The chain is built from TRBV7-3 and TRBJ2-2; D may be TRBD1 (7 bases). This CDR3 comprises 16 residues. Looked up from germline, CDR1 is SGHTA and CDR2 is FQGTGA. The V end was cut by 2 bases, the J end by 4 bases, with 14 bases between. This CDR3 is CASSLVARGVTGELFF. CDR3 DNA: TGTGCCAGCAGCTTAGTCGCCAGGGGGGTCACCGGGGAGCTGTTTTTT.

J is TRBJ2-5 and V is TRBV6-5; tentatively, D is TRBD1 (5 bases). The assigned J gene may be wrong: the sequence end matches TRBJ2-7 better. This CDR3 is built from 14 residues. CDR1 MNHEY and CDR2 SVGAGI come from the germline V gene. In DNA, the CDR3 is TGTGCCAGCAGCGACAGCGACCTAGGCTACGAGCAGTACTTC. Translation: CASSDSDLGYEQYF.

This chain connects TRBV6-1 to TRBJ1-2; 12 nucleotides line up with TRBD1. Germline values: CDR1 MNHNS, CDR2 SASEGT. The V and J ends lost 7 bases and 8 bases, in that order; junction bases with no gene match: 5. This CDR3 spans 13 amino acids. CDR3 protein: CASTPGTGGGYTF. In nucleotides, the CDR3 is TGTGCCAGCACCCCCGGGACAGGGGGCGGCTACACCTTC.

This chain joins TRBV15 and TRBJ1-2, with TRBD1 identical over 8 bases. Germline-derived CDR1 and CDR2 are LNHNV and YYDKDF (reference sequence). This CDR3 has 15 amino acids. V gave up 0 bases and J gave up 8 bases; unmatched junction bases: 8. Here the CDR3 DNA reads TGTGCCACCAGCAGAGATCGGGCAGGGGGCGAAGGCTACACCTTC. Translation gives CATSRDRAGGEGYTF.

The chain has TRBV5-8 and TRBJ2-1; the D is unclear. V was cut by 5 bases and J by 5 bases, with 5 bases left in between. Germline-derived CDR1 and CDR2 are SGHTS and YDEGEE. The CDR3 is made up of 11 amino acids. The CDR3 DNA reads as TGTGCCAGCAGACCGGACAATGAGCAGTTCTTC. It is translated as CASRPDNEQFF.

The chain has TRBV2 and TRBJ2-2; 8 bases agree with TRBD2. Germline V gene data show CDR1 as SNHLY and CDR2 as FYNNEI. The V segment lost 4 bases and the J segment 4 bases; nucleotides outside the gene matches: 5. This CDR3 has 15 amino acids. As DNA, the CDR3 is TGTGCCAGCAGTGCCCGGGGGGGCAGCACCGGGGAGCTGTTTTTT. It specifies CASSARGGSTGELFF.

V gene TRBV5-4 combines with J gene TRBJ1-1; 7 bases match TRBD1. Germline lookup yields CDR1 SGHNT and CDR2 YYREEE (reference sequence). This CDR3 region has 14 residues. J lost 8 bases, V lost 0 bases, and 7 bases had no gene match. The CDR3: CASSLGPGGIEAFF. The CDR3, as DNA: TGTGCCAGCAGCTTGGGCCCAGGGGGAATCGAAGCTTTCTTT.

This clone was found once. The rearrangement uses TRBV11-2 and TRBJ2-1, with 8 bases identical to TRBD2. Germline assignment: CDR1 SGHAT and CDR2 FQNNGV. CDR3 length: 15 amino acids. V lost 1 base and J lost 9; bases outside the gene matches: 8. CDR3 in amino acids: CASSLVGAGVSEQFF. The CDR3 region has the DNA TGTGCCAGCAGCTTAGTCGGAGCGGGAGTATCTGAGCAGTTCTTC.

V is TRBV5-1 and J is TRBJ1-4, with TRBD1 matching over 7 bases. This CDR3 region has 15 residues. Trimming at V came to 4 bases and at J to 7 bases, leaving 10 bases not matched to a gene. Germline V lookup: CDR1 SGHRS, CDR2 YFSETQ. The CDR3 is CASSPGQDLREKLFF. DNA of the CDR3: TGCGCCAGCAGCCCCGGACAGGACCTTCGTGAAAAACTGTTTTTT.

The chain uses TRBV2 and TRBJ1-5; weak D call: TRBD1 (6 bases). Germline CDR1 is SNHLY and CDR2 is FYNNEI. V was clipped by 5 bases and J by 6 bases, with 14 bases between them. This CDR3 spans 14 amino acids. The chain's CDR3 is CASSNDRISQPQHF. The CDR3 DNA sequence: TGTGCCAGCAGTAATGACAGGATTAGTCAGCCCCAGCATTTT.

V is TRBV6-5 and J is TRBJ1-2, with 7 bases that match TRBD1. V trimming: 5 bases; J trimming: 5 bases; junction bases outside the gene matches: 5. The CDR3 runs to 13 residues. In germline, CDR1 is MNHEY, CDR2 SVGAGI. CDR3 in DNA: TGTGCCAGCAGTCTGGGACAGACGTATGGCTACACCTTC. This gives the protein CASSLGQTYGYTF.

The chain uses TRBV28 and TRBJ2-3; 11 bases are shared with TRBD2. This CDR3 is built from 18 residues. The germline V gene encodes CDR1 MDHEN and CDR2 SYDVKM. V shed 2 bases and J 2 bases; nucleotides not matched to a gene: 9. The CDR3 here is CASSLGPLAGAFTDTQYF. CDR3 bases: TGTGCCAGCAGTTTAGGCCCACTAGCGGGGGCCTTCACAGATACGCAGTATTTT.

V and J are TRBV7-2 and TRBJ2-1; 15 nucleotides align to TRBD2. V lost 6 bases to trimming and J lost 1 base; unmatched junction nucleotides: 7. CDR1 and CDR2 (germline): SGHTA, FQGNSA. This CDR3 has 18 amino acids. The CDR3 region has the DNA TGTGCCAGCAGACCGGGACTAGCGGGAGGCGGGTCCTACAATGAGCAGTTCTTC. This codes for CASRPGLAGGGSYNEQFF.

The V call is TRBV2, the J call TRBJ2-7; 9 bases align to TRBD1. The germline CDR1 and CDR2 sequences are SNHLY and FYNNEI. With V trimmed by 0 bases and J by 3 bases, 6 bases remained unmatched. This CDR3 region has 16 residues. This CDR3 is CASSEALGTGLYEQYF. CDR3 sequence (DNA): TGTGCCAGCAGTGAAGCGCTTGGGACAGGGCTCTACGAGCAGTACTTC.

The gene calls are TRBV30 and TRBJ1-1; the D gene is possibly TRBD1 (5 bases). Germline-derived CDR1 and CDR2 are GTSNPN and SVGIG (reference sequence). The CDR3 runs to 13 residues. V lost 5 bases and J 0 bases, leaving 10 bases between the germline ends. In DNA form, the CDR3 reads TGTGCCTGGGGGACGGGGGTGAACACTGAAGCTTTCTTT. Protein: CAWGTGVNTEAFF.

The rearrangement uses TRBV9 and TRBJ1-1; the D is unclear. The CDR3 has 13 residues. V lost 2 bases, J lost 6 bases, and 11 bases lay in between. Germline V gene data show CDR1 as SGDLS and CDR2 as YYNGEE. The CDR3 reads CASSVIGGSEAFF. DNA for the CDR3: TGTGCCAGCAGCGTTATAGGAGGGTCTGAAGCTTTCTTT.